The 29 T cell receptor beta chains listed next were all sequenced from one sample in a study of shared clonotypes between healthy human individuals. The repertoire was sequenced with immunoSEQ multiplex PCR; TCRdb's copy has only in-frame clones and lacks some. The sample yields hundreds of thousands of clones, about 95% seen once. Terminally differentiated effector memory CD45RA+ cells were excluded from the naive CD8 cells, which were CD45RO-negative and positively selected for CCR7. What was sequenced was naive CD8+ T cells sorted from blood. Source of these receptors: a woman in her twenties or thirties in good health.

This clone was seen a single time. The chain employs TRBV5-8 and TRBJ2-7; D may be TRBD1 (6 bases). Trimming left V 2 bases short and J 2 bases short, with 11 bases between. The CDR3 extends over 14 amino acids. Per the germline V gene, CDR1 is SGHTS and CDR2 is YDEGEE. CDR3 region: CASSFYRETYEQYF. In DNA, the CDR3 is TGTGCCAGCAGCTTTTACAGGGAAACCTACGAGCAGTACTTC. Based on the CDR3 plus reference TRBV5-8 and TRBJ2-7, the full variable domain is EAGVTQSPTHLIKTRGQQATLRCSPISGHTSVYWYQQALGLGLQFLLWYDEGEERNRGNFPPRFSGRQFPNYSSELNVNALELEDSALYLCASSFYRETYEQYFGPGTRLTVT.

This chain joins TRBV7-8 and TRBJ2-2; a weak D match, TRBD2 (5 bases). The CDR3 runs 15 residues. Germline V gene sequence: CDR1 SGHVS, CDR2 FQNEAQ. V lost 1 base and J 5 bases, leaving 11 bases between the germline ends. The CDR3 here is CASSLGLWETGELFF. The DNA for the CDR3 is TGTGCCAGCAGCTTAGGGCTATGGGAGACCGGGGAGCTGTTTTTT.

The chain couples TRBV27 to TRBJ2-1; TRBD2 matches 11 bases. J lost 7 bases, V lost 3 bases, and 8 bases had no gene match. This CDR3 has 16 residues. Germline CDR1 MNHEY, CDR2 SMNVEV (reference sequence). The CDR3: CASSFFSGLADNEQFF. Written as DNA, the CDR3 is TGTGCCAGCAGTTTCTTCTCGGGACTAGCGGATAATGAGCAGTTCTTC.

For this clone: The sample carries other DNA sequences with the same CDR3. The J gene is TRBJ2-7, the V gene TRBV27, with D possibly called TRBD1 or TRBD2 (7 bases each). CDR3 length equals 14 residues. CDR1 MNHEY and CDR2 SMNVEV come from the germline V gene (reference sequence). V was trimmed by 2 bases and J by 5 bases, leaving 13 bases between them. Here the CDR3 DNA reads TGTGCCAGCAGTTTACGACAGGGAGGGAACGAGCAGTACTTC. It translates to CASSLRQGGNEQYF.

This clone was seen a single time. The rearrangement joins TRBV13 to TRBJ1-4; 8 bases map to TRBD1. The germline V gene encodes CDR1 PRHDT and CDR2 FYEKMQ (reference sequence). The length of the CDR3 is 15 residues. V shed 5 bases, J shed 6 bases, and the junction held 8 bases outside the gene matches. The CDR3 spells CASSTRTGWDEKLFF. DNA of the CDR3: TGTGCCAGCAGCACCCGGACAGGGTGGGATGAAAAACTGTTTTTT.

This rearrangement joins TRBV25-1 to TRBJ2-7; D is undetermined. V dropped 3 bases and J dropped 3 bases, with 12 bases sitting between them. Germline assignment: CDR1 MGHDK and CDR2 SYGVNS. The CDR3 has 14 amino acids. The CDR3 nucleotides read TGTGCCAGCAGTGATATGGGCCTCCGCTACGAGCAGTACTTC. Translated: CASSDMGLRYEQYF.

This sequence joins TRBV14 and TRBJ2-7; 11 bases agree with TRBD2. The ends lost 4 bases at V and 2 bases at J; junction bases unmatched: 7. Germline values: CDR1 SGHDN, CDR2 FVKESK. This CDR3 is 16 amino acids long. CDR3 loop: CASSLTGTSGTYEQYF. Here the CDR3 DNA reads TGTGCCAGCAGCCTCACCGGGACTAGCGGCACCTACGAGCAGTACTTC. Together with reference TRBV14 and TRBJ2-7, the CDR3 gives the full variable domain: EAGVTQFPSHSVIEKGQTVTLRCDPISGHDNLYWYRRVMGKEIKFLLHFVKESKQDESGMPNNRFLAERTGGTYSTLKVQPAELEDSGVYFCASSLTGTSGTYEQYFGPGTRLTVT.

This chain links TRBV7-8 with TRBJ2-1; D tentatively reads TRBD1 or TRBD2 (6 bases each). Trimming pared 5 bases from V and 6 bases from J, leaving 20 bases between. Germline V gene lookup returns CDR1 SGHVS and CDR2 FQNEAQ. This CDR3 comprises 16 residues. The CDR3, as DNA: TGTGCCAGCAGCGAGATAAGGGCGGGACACACCAATGAGCAGTTCTTC. Its translation: CASSEIRAGHTNEQFF.

V is TRBV4-1 and J is TRBJ1-1; perhaps TRBD1 as D (6 bases). V was pared by 7 bases and J by 2 bases, with 17 bases between. CDR3 size: 15 residues. Germline V gives CDR1 MGHRA, CDR2 YSYEKL. CDR3 protein: CASMDIGGDNTEAFF. The CDR3 region has the DNA TGCGCCAGCATGGATATTGGGGGCGATAACACTGAAGCTTTCTTT.

The chain has TRBV4-1 and TRBJ2-7; possible D gene TRBD1, 6 bases. Germline V gene lookup returns CDR1 MGHRA and CDR2 YSYEKL. There are 16 residues in the CDR3. Trimming took off 4 bases at V and 6 bases at J, with 22 bases between the two ends. DNA for the CDR3: TGCGCCAGCAGCCCCGCCACAGGGCAGGACCCGGGCGAGCAGTACTTC. This translates into CASSPATGQDPGEQYF.

The V call is TRBV19, the J call TRBJ2-5, with D hard to call. The better agreement between TRBJ2-7 and the DNA end casts doubt on the J call. CDR3 length: 13 residues. Germline V gene lookup returns CDR1 LNHDA and CDR2 SQIVND (reference sequence). Written as DNA, the CDR3 is TGTGCCAGTAGTATAGGTTTGCTCTACGAGCAGTACTTC. Protein: CASSIGLLYEQYF.

This rearrangement joins TRBV7-5 to TRBJ2-1; the table calls TRBD2, which could not be checked here. TRBV7-5 counts as a pseudogene. The CDR3 covers 15 residues. The CDR3 DNA sequence: TGTGTCAGAAGCTCGGACTATCGATTTTATAATGAGCAGTTCTTC. Translated, it gives CVRSSDYRFYNEQFF.

This clone has a handful of counts. The chain uses TRBV28 and TRBJ1-5; 10 bases are a match to TRBD1. The CDR3 has 16 amino acids. Germline CDR1 is MDHEN and CDR2 is SYDVKM. The V segment lost 6 bases and the J segment 4 bases; nucleotides outside the gene matches: 9. CDR3 sequence: CASSLLPGQGNQPQHF. CDR3 DNA: TGTGCCAGCAGCCTACTTCCGGGACAGGGGAATCAGCCCCAGCATTTT.

The chain joins TRBV29-1 to TRBJ1-2; perhaps TRBD1 as D (6 bases). Germline-derived CDR1 and CDR2 are SQVTM and ANQGSEA. V was cut by 4 bases and J by 5 bases, with 17 bases left in between. The CDR3 covers 14 residues. CDR3 DNA sequence: TGCAGCGTTGGCCAATTAGGGGACAAGTATGGCTACACCTTC. Encoded protein: CSVGQLGDKYGYTF.

V usage is TRBV27 and J usage is TRBJ2-7, with D unresolved. The CDR3 has 13 residues. Germline V CDR1 and CDR2: MNHEY, SMNVEV (reference sequence). V was trimmed by 5 bases and J by 2 bases, leaving 10 bases between them. CDR3 in DNA: TGTGCCAGCAGTCAGTCTCTTGCCTACGAGCAGTACTTC. This gives the protein CASSQSLAYEQYF.

J is TRBJ1-5 and V is TRBV7-8; TRBD1 agrees at 8 bases. The CDR3 loop spans 14 amino acids. With 6 bases clipped from V and 4 bases from J, the junction kept 5 bases outside the gene matches. Germline values: CDR1 SGHVS, CDR2 FQNEAQ. The CDR3 region has the DNA TGTGCCAGCAGGCGAACAGGGGGAAATCAGCCCCAGCATTTT. Its translation: CASRRTGGNQPQHF.

The V call is TRBV28, the J call TRBJ2-7, with D uncertain. V was cut by 5 bases and J by 5 bases, with 19 bases left in between. The CDR3 has 15 residues. Germline CDR1 is MDHEN and CDR2 is SYDVKM. The CDR3 DNA is TGTGCCAGCAGTCGCCCTTACCCCTCCTTGAACGAGCAGTACTTC. It specifies CASSRPYPSLNEQYF.

The J gene is TRBJ2-7, the V gene TRBV15; TRBD1 aligns across 9 bases. Germline CDR1 LNHNV, CDR2 YYDKDF (reference sequence). Trimming removed 4 bases from V and 3 bases from J; junction bases left unmatched: 7. The CDR3 has 15 amino acids. This CDR3 is CATSTGWTGVYEQYF. The CDR3 DNA reads as TGTGCCACCAGCACGGGCTGGACAGGGGTCTACGAGCAGTACTTC. The full variable domain, completed using reference TRBV15 and TRBJ2-7, is DAMVIQNPRYQVTQFGKPVTLSCSQTLNHNVMYWYQQKSSQAPKLLFHYYDKDFNNEADTPDNFQSRRPNTSFCFLDIRSPGLGDTAMYLCATSTGWTGVYEQYFGPGTRLTVT.

In its sample, this clone was seen a few times. This chain connects TRBV27 to TRBJ1-5, with 7 bases that match TRBD1. Germline values: CDR1 MNHEY, CDR2 SMNVEV (reference sequence). V gave up 6 bases and J gave up 3 bases; unmatched junction bases: 5. The CDR3 is 14 residues long. CDR3 DNA: TGTGCCAGCAGCACAGGGGCAAACAATCAGCCCCAGCATTTT. As protein: CASSTGANNQPQHF.

The chain combines TRBV6-5 with TRBJ2-7; 11 nucleotides match TRBD2. Germline CDR1 MNHEY, CDR2 SVGAGI. The junction had 2 bases not matched to a gene; V was cut back by 2 bases and J by 2 bases. The CDR3 loop spans 15 amino acids. The CDR3 DNA reads TGTGCCAGCAGTTACCTAGCGGGAGGTACCTACGAGCAGTACTTC. This translates into CASSYLAGGTYEQYF.

The chain carries TRBV28 and TRBJ2-7; 7 positions match TRBD2. The CDR3 sequence is 16 residues long. With V trimmed by 1 base and J by 7 bases, 13 bases remained unmatched. Germline CDR1 reads MDHEN; CDR2 reads SYDVKM. CDR3 amino acids: CASSLSPPSGKEEQYF. CDR3 DNA sequence: TGTGCCAGCAGTTTATCCCCCCCCAGCGGGAAGGAAGAGCAGTACTTC. Full variable domain (missing parts from reference TRBV28 and TRBJ2-7): DVKVTQSSRYLVKRTGEKVFLECVQDMDHENMFWYRQDPGLGLRLIYFSYDVKMKEKGDIPEGYSVSREKKERFSLILESASTNQTSMYLCASSLSPPSGKEEQYFGPGTRLTVT.

The V call is TRBV5-1, the J call TRBJ2-5; D is perhaps TRBD1 (5 bases). V was trimmed by 4 bases and J by 3 bases, leaving 10 bases between them. The germline V gene encodes CDR1 SGHRS and CDR2 YFSETQ. The CDR3 runs to 13 residues. The CDR3 is CASSRGPEETQYF. DNA for the CDR3: TGCGCCAGCAGCAGGGGTCCGGAAGAGACCCAGTACTTC. Drawing the rest from reference TRBV5-1 and TRBJ2-5, the complete variable domain is KAGVTQTPRYLIKTRGQQVTLSCSPISGHRSVSWYQQTPGQGLQFLFEYFSETQRNKGNFPGRFSGRQFSNSRSEMNVSTLELGDSALYLCASSRGPEETQYFGPGTRLLVL.

V gene TRBV5-6 combines with J gene TRBJ2-3; D remains unclear. This CDR3 is 13 amino acids long. Per the germline V gene, CDR1 is SGHDT and CDR2 is YYEEEE. The germline V and J ends were trimmed by 3 bases and 5 bases, with 10 bases remaining between them. As DNA, the CDR3 is TGTGCCAGCAGCTCTAACCTTCAAGATACGCAGTATTTT. Translating it yields CASSSNLQDTQYF.

The chain recombines TRBV6-5 with TRBJ2-7; tentatively, D is TRBD2 (6 bases). V lost 6 bases and J lost 7, with 19 bases in between. The CDR3 loop spans 14 amino acids. CDR1 and CDR2 from the germline V gene are MNHEY and SVGAGI. The CDR3: CASRSGERAREQYF. CDR3 bases: TGTGCCAGCAGGTCGGGGGAGAGGGCTCGGGAGCAGTACTTC.

In the case of this clone: The junction and the germline gene differ at one end; a read error may be behind it. Other DNA sequences from this sample encode an identical CDR3 as well. The V gene is TRBV27, the J gene TRBJ2-7; 11 bases map to TRBD2. This CDR3 spans 16 amino acids. Germline-derived CDR1 and CDR2 are MNHEY and SMNVEV (reference sequence). The CDR3 sequence: CASSLSSTSGSYEQYF. The DNA for the CDR3 is TGTGCCAGCAGTTTATCTTCAACTAGCGGGAGCTACGAACAGTACTTC.

The V and J genes are TRBV21-1 and TRBJ2-5; the table's D call of TRBD2 was not tested on the DNA. TRBV21-1 constitutes a pseudogene. This CDR3 is 14 amino acids long. CDR3 region: CASRKAGGPETQYF. DNA for the CDR3: TGTGCCAGCAGAAAAGCGGGAGGGCCGGAGACCCAGTACTTC.

The gene calls are TRBV9 and TRBJ2-1; TRBD1 matches 9 bases. The CDR3 runs to 16 residues. Germline loops: CDR1 SGDLS, CDR2 YYNGEE. Losses at the gene ends were 3 bases for V and 5 bases for J; bases not matched to a gene: 9. The CDR3 DNA reads as TGTGCCAGCAGCGCGCCACAGGGGGCGAGCCACAATGAGCAGTTCTTC. This encodes CASSAPQGASHNEQFF.

The chain combines TRBV19 with TRBJ1-5; D is unclear. CDR1 LNHDA and CDR2 SQIVND come from the germline V gene (reference sequence). CDR3 length: 11 residues. V was shortened by 6 bases and J by 9 bases, with 9 bases between the two germline ends. The CDR3 protein is CASSVSGPQHF. The CDR3 DNA sequence: TGTGCCAGTAGCGTCTCCGGGCCCCAGCATTTT.

CDR3 DNA sequence: TGCAGGATAAAGTGGGGCGACGTCCTGACTTTC. Translated: CRIKWGDVLTF. The V gene is TRBV20-1, the J gene TRBJ2-6, with a tentative D call TRBD1 (5 bases). The germline V gene has CDR1 DFQATT and CDR2 SNEGSKA (reference sequence). The CDR3 length is 11 residues.